Sequencing of this T cell receptor (beta chain) was carried out in a study of a mutant IDH1 vaccine in newly diagnosed glioma. Across the whole study: Patients under treatment included around 60% males and 37.5% females and had a mean age of approximately 40 years. Therapy received beforehand was radiotherapy, temozolomide, or both, with most patients given both. Study-wide results and caveats: Pseudoprogression appears to have had no connection to changes in top peripheral T cell clonotypes.

Repertoires were generated with immunoSEQ multiplex PCR, while TCRdb's copy carries only in-frame clones and drops some. This table holds 70,000 to 100,000 clones, roughly 91% found once. Trimming cost V 0 bases and J 7 bases, with 10 bases left between them. Per the germline V gene, CDR1 is SGHTA and CDR2 is FQGNSA. The CDR3 sequence is 14 residues long. A word on this clone: The antigen remains unidentified.

This sample's time point: week 5, during vaccination. In every dose of vaccine, 300 ug of mutant IDH1 20-mer peptide was given alongside topical imiquimod. The material sequenced was PBMCs, taken from a glioma patient whose treatment included an IDH1 peptide vaccine. The sequence derives from a woman aged 45-65 years with glioma. V gene TRBV7-2 combines with J gene TRBJ2-1; D is perhaps TRBD2 (5 bases). In DNA form, the CDR3 reads TGTGCCAGCAGCTTAGCGGGAGCGTGGAATGAGCAGTTCTTC. It specifies CASSLAGAWNEQFF.